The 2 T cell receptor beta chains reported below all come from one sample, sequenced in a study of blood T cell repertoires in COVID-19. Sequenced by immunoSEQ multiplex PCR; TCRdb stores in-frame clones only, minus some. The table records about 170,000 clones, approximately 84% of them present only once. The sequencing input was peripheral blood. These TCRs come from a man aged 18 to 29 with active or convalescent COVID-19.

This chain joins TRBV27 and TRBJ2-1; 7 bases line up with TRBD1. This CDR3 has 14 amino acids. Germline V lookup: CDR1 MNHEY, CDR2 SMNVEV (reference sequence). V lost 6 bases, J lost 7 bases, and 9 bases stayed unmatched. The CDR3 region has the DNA TGTGCCAGCAGAATAATACGACAGGGTAATGAGCAGTTCTTC. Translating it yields CASRIIRQGNEQFF.

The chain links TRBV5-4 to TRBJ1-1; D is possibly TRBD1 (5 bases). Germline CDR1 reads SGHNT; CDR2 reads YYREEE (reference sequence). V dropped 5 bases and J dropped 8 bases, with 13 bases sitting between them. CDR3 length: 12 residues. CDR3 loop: CASRRGGAEAFF. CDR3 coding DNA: TGTGCCAGCAGACGCGGTGGGGCAGAAGCTTTCTTT.